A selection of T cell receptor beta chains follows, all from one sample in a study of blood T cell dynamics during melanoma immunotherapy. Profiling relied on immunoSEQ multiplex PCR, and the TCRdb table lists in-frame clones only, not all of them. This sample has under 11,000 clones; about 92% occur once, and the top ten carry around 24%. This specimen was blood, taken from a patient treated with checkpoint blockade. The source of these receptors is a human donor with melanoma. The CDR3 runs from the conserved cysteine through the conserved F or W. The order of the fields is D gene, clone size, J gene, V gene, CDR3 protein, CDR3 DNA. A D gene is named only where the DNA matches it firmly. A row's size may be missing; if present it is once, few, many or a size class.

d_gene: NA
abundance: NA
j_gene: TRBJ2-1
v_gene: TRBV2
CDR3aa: CASRDDRLEQFF
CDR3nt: TGTGCCAGCAGGGACGATCGACTCGAGCAGTTCTTC

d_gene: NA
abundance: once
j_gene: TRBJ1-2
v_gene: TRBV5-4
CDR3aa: CASSLPGGPQTWGYTF
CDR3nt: TGTGCCAGCAGCTTGCCCGGGGGACCGCAGACGTGGGGCTACACCTTC

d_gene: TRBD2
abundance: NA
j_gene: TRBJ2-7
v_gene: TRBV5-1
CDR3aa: CASSLVTSGRGAYEQYF
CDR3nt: TGCGCCAGCAGCTTGGTTACTAGCGGGAGAGGGGCCTACGAGCAGTACTTC

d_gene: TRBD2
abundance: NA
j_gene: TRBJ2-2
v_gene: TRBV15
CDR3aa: CATSWGETSDTGELFF
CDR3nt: TGTGCCACCAGCTGGGGGGAGACTAGCGACACCGGGGAGCTGTTTTTT

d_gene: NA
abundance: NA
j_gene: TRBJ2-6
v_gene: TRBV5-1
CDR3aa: CASSLGSGANVLTF
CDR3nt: TGCGCCAGCAGCTTGGGCTCTGGGGCCAACGTCCTGACTTTC

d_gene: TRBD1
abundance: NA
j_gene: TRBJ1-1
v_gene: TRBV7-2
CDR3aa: CASTKDRGSTEAFF
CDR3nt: TGTGCCAGCACCAAAGACAGGGGTAGCACTGAAGCTTTCTTT

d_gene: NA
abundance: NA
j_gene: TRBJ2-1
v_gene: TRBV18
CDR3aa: CASSQDHSSYNEQFF
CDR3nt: TGTGCCAGCTCACAGGACCACAGCTCCTACAATGAGCAGTTCTTC

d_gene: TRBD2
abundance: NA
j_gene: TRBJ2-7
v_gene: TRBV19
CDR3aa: CASSYGLAGPYEQYF
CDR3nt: TGTGCCAGCAGCTACGGACTAGCGGGGCCATACGAGCAGTACTTC

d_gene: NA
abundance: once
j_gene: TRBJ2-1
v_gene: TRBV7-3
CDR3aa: CASSFGMGNEQFF
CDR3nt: TGTGCCAGCAGCTTCGGAATGGGAAATGAGCAGTTCTTC

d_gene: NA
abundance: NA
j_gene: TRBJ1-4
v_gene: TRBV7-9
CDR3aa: CASSLRSGANEKLFF
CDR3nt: TGTGCCAGCAGCTTACGTTCGGGGGCTAATGAAAAACTGTTTTTT

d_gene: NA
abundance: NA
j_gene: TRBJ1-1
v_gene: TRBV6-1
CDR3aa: CASTPGANTEAFF
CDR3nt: TGTGCCAGCACCCCCGGAGCGAACACTGAAGCTTTCTTT

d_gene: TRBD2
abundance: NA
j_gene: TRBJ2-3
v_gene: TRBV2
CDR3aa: CASSLAGRTDTQYF
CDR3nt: TGTGCCAGCAGCCTAGCGGGACGGACAGATACGCAGTATTTT

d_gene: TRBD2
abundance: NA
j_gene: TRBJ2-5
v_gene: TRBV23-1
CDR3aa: CASSQSDSGSCGPIQETQYF
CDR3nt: TGCGCCAGCAGTCAATCGGATAGCGGGAGCTGTGGACCGATCCAAGAGACCCAGTACTTC

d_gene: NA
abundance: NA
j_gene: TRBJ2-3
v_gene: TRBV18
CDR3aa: CASSPQRSTQYF
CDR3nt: TGTGCCAGCTCACCCCAGAGGAGTACGCAGTATTTT

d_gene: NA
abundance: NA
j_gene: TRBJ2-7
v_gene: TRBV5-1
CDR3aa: CASSPTENYEQYF
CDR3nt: TGCGCCAGCAGCCCTACAGAGAACTACGAGCAGTACTTC

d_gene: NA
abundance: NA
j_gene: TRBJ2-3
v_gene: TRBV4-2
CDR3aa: CASSQASTRTDTQYF
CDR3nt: TGTGCCAGCAGCCAAGCCTCGACCAGGACAGATACGCAGTATTTT

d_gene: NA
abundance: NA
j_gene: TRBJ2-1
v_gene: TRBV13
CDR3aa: CASSLEDPTNEQFF
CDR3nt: TGTGCCAGCAGCCTGGAGGACCCCACCAATGAGCAGTTCTTC

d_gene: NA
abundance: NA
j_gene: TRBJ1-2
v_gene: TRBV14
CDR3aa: CASRSREAPTYGYTF
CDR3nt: TGTGCCAGCAGATCCCGGGAGGCCCCGACCTATGGCTACACCTTC

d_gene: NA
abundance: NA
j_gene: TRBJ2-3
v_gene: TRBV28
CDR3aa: CASSLYQGFGDTQYF
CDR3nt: TGTGCCAGCAGTTTATATCAGGGGTTTGGGGATACGCAGTATTTT

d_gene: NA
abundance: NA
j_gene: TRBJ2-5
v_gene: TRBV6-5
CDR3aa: CASSYSTRRMGETQYF
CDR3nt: TGTGCCAGCAGTTACTCGACCCGGCGTATGGGGGAGACCCAGTACTTC

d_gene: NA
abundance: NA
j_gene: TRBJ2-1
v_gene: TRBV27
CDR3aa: CASSFGGYGAYNEQFF
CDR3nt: TGTGCCAGCAGTTTTGGGGGTTATGGCGCCTACAATGAGCAGTTCTTC

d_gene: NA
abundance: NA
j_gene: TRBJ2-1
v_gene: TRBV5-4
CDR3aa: CASSFPPGRGPSYNEQFF
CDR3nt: TGTGCCAGCAGCTTCCCCCCCGGGCGGGGGCCCTCCTACAATGAGCAGTTCTTC

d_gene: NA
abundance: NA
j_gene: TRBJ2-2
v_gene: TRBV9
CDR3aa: CASSRDGWGELFF
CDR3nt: TGTGCCAGCAGCCGTGACGGGTGGGGGGAGCTGTTTTTT

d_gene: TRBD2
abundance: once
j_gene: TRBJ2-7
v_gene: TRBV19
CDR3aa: CASGDAGGVYEQYF
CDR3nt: TGTGCCAGCGGTGACGCCGGGGGGGTCTACGAGCAGTACTTC

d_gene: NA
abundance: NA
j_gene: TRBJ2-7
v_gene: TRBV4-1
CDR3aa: CASSQRGGSRYEQYF
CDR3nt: TGCGCCAGCAGCCAGCGCGGCGGGTCCCGCTACGAGCAGTACTTC

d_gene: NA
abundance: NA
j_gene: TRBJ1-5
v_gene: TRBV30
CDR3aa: CAWGRGPVRQPQHF
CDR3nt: TGTGCCTGGGGACGGGGGCCGGTTCGACAGCCCCAGCATTTT

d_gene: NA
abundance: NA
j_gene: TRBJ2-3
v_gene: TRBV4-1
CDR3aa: CASSKGAGRTDTQYF
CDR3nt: TGCGCCAGCAGCAAAGGGGCGGGCCGCACAGATACGCAGTATTTT

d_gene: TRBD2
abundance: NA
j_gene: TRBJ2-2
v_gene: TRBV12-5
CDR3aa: CASGFLAGPTGELFF
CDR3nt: TGTGCTAGTGGTTTTCTAGCGGGTCCCACCGGGGAGCTGTTTTTT

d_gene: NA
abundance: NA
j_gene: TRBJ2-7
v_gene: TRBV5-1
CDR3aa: CASRSRDGTYEQYF
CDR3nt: TGCGCCAGCAGGTCTAGGGACGGCACCTACGAGCAGTACTTC

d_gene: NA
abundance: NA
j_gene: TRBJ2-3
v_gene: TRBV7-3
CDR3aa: CASSLLPTADTQYF
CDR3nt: TGTGCCAGCAGCTTACTGCCAACAGCAGATACGCAGTATTTT

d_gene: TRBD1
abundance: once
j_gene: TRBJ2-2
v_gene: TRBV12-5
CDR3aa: CASGLGQGAAGELFF
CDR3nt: TGTGCTAGTGGCCTGGGACAGGGGGCGGCCGGGGAGCTGTTTTTT

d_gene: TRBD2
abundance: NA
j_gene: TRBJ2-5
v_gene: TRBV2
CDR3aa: CATTRGGTQYF
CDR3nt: TGTGCCACCACCCGGGGGGGGACCCAGTACTTC

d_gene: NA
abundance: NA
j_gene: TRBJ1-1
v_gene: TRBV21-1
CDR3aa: CASIPSLLGVGCTEAFF
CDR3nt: TGTGCCAGCATCCCGAGCCTCCTGGGCGTGGGGTGCACTGAAGCTTTCTTT

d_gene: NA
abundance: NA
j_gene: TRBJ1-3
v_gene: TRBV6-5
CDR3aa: CASSYREGRGNTIYF
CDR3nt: TGTGCCAGCAGTTACCGGGAGGGAAGGGGAAACACCATATATTTT

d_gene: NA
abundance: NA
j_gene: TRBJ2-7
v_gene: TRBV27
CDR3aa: CASRTNSYEQYF
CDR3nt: TGTGCCAGCAGGACCAATTCCTACGAGCAGTACTTC

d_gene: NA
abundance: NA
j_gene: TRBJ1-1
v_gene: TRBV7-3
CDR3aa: CASSPTGLALNTEAFF
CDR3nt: TGTGCCAGCAGCCCCACGGGGCTTGCGCTGAACACTGAAGCTTTCTTT

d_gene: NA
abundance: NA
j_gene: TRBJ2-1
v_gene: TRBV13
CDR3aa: CASSLGGWGAVYNEQFF
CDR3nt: TGTGCCAGCAGCTTAGGAGGATGGGGGGCGGTCTACAATGAGCAGTTCTTC

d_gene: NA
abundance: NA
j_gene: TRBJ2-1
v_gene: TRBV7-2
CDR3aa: CASSLTHPGGGEQFF
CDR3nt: TGTGCCAGCAGCCTTACGCACCCGGGGGGCGGTGAGCAGTTCTTC

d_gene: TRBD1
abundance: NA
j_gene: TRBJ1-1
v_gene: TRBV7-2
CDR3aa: CASSLGDRRGTEAFF
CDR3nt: TGTGCCAGCAGCTTAGGGGACAGGAGGGGGACTGAAGCTTTCTTT

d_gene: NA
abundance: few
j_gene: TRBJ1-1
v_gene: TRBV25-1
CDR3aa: CATSRNTEAFF
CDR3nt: TGTGCCACCAGCAGGAACACTGAAGCTTTCTTT

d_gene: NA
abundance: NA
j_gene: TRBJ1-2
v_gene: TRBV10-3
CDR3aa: CAISGDFNYGYTF
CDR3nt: TGTGCCATCAGTGGGGATTTTAACTATGGCTACACCTTC

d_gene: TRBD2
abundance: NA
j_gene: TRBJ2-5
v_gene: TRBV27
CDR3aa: CASSLSTRGVGGTQYF
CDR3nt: TGTGCCAGCAGTTTATCCACTCGGGGGGTCGGCGGGACCCAGTACTTC

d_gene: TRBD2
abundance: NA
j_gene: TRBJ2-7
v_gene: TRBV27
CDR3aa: CASSSRLAGGYEQYF
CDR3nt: TGTGCCAGCAGTTCCCGCCTAGCGGGAGGGTACGAGCAGTACTTC

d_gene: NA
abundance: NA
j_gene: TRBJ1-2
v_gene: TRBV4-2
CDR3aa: CASSQLGTPGYGYTF
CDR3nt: TGTGCCAGCAGCCAACTGGGGACGCCGGGCTATGGCTACACCTTC

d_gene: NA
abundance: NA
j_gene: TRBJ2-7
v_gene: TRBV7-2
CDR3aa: CASSLVGQGPYEQYF
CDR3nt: TGTGCCAGCAGCTTAGTGGGGCAGGGCCCCTACGAGCAGTACTTC

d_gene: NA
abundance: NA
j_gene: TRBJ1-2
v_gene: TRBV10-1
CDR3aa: CASSGQEGYGYTF
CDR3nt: TGCGCCAGCAGTGGGCAGGAGGGCTATGGCTACACCTTC

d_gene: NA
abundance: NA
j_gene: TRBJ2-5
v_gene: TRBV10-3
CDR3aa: CAISGAVETQYF
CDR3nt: TGTGCCATCAGTGGGGCAGTAGAGACCCAGTACTTC

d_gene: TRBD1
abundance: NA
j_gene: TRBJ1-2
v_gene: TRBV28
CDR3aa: CASGGDNYGYTF
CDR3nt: TGTGCGTCAGGGGGAGATAACTATGGCTACACCTTC

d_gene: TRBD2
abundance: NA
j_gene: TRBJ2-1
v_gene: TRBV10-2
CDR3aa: CASSEWLAGAVDEQFF
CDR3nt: TGCGCCAGCAGTGAGTGGCTAGCGGGAGCGGTGGATGAGCAGTTCTTC